This paragraph covers one TCR beta chain sequence. Its antigen is still unknown. This entry is derived from a study of graft-versus-host responses after intestinal transplantation. The germline V gene has CDR1 SGHTS and CDR2 YDEGEE. Trimming removed 1 base from V and 1 base from J, with 11 bases in between. This CDR3 has 16 amino acids. Study-wide results and limits: Declining HvG levels early post-transplant were linked to peak circulating GvH clone levels.

Generated by immunoSEQ multiplex PCR, the TCRdb table keeps only in-frame clones and is missing some. The table has about 21,000 clones, around 94% seen once. The sample in question was PBMCs, obtained 262 days after intestinal transplant. The chain employs TRBV5-8 and TRBJ1-4; a weak D match, TRBD1 (5 bases). This TCR derives from a human patient who received an intestinal transplant, so some T cells may come from the graft donor. This CDR3 is CASSLRRGQTNEKLFF. CDR3 DNA sequence: TGTGCCAGCAGCTTGAGAAGGGGCCAAACTAATGAAAAACTGTTTTTT.